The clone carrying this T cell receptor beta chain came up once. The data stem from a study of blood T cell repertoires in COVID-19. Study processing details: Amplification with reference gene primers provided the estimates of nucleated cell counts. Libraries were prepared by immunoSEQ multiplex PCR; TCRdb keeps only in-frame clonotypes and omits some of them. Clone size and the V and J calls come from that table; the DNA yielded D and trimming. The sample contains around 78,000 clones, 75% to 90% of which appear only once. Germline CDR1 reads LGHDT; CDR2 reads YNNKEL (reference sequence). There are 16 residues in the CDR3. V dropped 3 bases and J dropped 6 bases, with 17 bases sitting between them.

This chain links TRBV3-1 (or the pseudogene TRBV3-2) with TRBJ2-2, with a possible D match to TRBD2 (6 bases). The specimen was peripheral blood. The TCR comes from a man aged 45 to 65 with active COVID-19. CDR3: CASSQILAVGSGELFF. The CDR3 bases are TGTGCCAGCAGCCAGATATTAGCGGTGGGCTCCGGGGAGCTGTTTTTT.